One sample yielded the 19 T cell receptor beta chains listed below, sequenced in a study of shared T cell receptors in the human thymus (dated by TCRdb to about 2021). Receptors were amplified or captured by the immunoSEQ multiplex PCR assay. Sourced from immuneACCESS, this table was stored by TCRdb with only in-frame sequences that have V and J called. A share of the clones is absent; for the studies checked, an unresolved V gene accounts for under half, and the remainder has no known explanation. The sample table contains 650,000 to 950,000 clones; only one count was recorded for approximately 83% of them. Of the sample, about 0.0098% is held by the ten largest clones. This sample also appeared in a second study, on human thymus T cells.

Material: thymocytes. Source of these receptors: a girl under three years old with a congenital heart defect. Donor details come from another sample of the same person, matched by shared clones.

The count of this clone is one. The chain employs TRBV30 and TRBJ1-2; D is unresolved. Trimming took off 4 bases at V and 3 bases at J, with 27 bases between the two ends. The CDR3 spans 18 residues. From germline, CDR1 is GTSNPN and CDR2 SVGIG (reference sequence). CDR3 nucleotide sequence: TGTGCCTGGACCCTAGGTTGGCGTGAGACCCCGAGATACTATGGCTACACCTTC. This translates into CAWTLGWRETPRYYGYTF.

On this clone itself: Distinct nucleotide sequences in the sample also encode this CDR3. The gene calls are TRBV5-6 and TRBJ1-1, with D perhaps TRBD1 (6 bases). V gave up 5 bases and J gave up 4 bases, with 12 bases separating them. The CDR3 has 13 residues. The germline CDR1 and CDR2 sequences are SGHDT and YYEEEE. The CDR3 spells CASRRQDGTEAFF. CDR3 DNA: TGTGCCAGCAGGCGACAGGACGGCACTGAAGCTTTCTTT.

The chain links TRBV5-4 to TRBJ2-5; TRBD2 aligns across 13 bases. Trimming took 4 bases from V and 5 from J; bases not matched to a gene: 8. This CDR3 region has 16 residues. Germline assignment: CDR1 SGHNT and CDR2 YYREEE (reference sequence). DNA of the CDR3: TGTGCCAGCAGCACCTCCGGGACTAGCGGGAAGGAGACCCAGTACTTC. Residues: CASSTSGTSGKETQYF. The whole variable domain, filled in from reference TRBV5-4 and TRBJ2-5, reads ETGVTQSPTHLIKTRGQQVTLRCSSQSGHNTVSWYQQALGQGPQFIFQYYREEENGRGNFPPRFSGLQFPNYSSELNVNALELDDSALYLCASSTSGTSGKETQYFGPGTRLLVL.

The gene calls are TRBV7-8 and TRBJ2-1; 9 positions agree with TRBD1. The CDR3 totals 16 residues. The V gene's germline CDR1 is SGHVS and CDR2 FQNEAQ. With 6 bases clipped from V and 4 bases from J, the junction kept 10 bases outside the gene matches. CDR3 DNA sequence: TGTGCCAGCAGACGCAAGGGACAGGGATTTTACAATGAGCAGTTCTTC. Amino acid sequence: CASRRKGQGFYNEQFF. Based on the CDR3 plus reference TRBV7-8 and TRBJ2-1, the full variable domain is GAGVSQSPRYKVAKRGQDVALRCDPISGHVSLFWYQQALGQGPEFLTYFQNEAQLDKSGLPSDRFFAERPEGSVSTLKIQRTQQEDSAVYLCASRRKGQGFYNEQFFGPGTRLTVL.

The chain is built from TRBV28 and TRBJ2-7; TRBD2 agrees at 14 bases. The ends lost 6 bases at V and 4 bases at J; junction bases unmatched: 2. The germline gives CDR1 MDHEN, CDR2 SYDVKM. The CDR3 runs 14 residues. CDR3 loop: CASRWTSGGYEQYF. The CDR3 nucleotides read TGTGCCAGCAGGTGGACTAGCGGGGGGTACGAGCAGTACTTC.

The chain combines TRBV5-4 with TRBJ1-2, with TRBD1 matching over 9 bases. Per germline, CDR1 SGHNT and CDR2 YYREEE (reference sequence). Trimming removed 0 bases from V and 6 bases from J; junction bases left unmatched: 15. The CDR3 has 18 residues. The CDR3 protein is CASSLANRGRATSHGYTF. The CDR3 bases are TGTGCCAGCAGCTTGGCAAACAGGGGGCGGGCAACCTCCCATGGCTACACCTTC.

In its sample, this clone was seen once. This chain joins TRBV28 and TRBJ2-7; possible D gene TRBD1, 5 bases. V was pared by 4 bases and J by 0 bases, with 13 bases between. The germline V gene encodes CDR1 MDHEN and CDR2 SYDVKM. This CDR3 region has 15 residues. CDR3 amino acids: CASSSPQERSYEQYF. CDR3 DNA: TGTGCCAGCAGTTCGCCACAGGAGCGCTCCTACGAGCAGTACTTC.

The chain recombines TRBV2 with TRBJ2-1; tentative D call: TRBD1 (6 bases). This CDR3 comprises 16 residues. CDR1 and CDR2 (germline): SNHLY, FYNNEI. The V end was cut by 10 bases, the J end by 3 bases, with 22 bases between. The CDR3 coding sequence is TGTGCCATCCACCCGGGACACAACTACATCTACAATGAGCAGTTCTTC. This codes for CAIHPGHNYIYNEQFF.

The J gene is TRBJ1-2, the V gene TRBV12-5; 8 nucleotides line up with TRBD1. This CDR3 contains 13 residues. Germline values: CDR1 LGHNT, CDR2 FRNRAP. V was clipped by 6 bases and J by 5 bases; unmatched bases: 5. CDR3 nucleotide sequence: TGTGCTAGTGGGGTGACAGGGGTGTATGGCTACACCTTC. The encoded protein is CASGVTGVYGYTF.

This chain connects TRBV7-9 to TRBJ1-5, with D tentatively TRBD1 (5 bases). V was cut by 5 bases and J by 5 bases, with 7 bases left in between. Germline CDR1 SEHNR, CDR2 FQNEAQ (reference sequence). This CDR3 has 12 amino acids. CDR3 nucleotides: TGTGCCAGCAGCCAAGGGGATCAGCCCCAGCATTTT. This sequence encodes CASSQGDQPQHF. Combining the CDR3 with reference TRBV7-9 and TRBJ1-5 gives the whole variable domain DTGVSQNPRHKITKRGQNVTFRCDPISEHNRLYWYRQTLGQGPEFLTYFQNEAQLEKSRLLSDRFSAERPKGSFSTLEIQRTEQGDSAMYLCASSQGDQPQHFGDGTRLSIL.

This rearrangement joins TRBV10-3 to TRBJ2-5, with D hard to call. The CDR3 has 14 residues. The germline gives CDR1 ENHRY, CDR2 SYGVKD. V lost 7 bases, J lost 2 bases, and 14 bases lay in between. The CDR3 coding sequence is TGTGCCATCACCCCAGATCCTGGTCAAGAGACCCAGTACTTC. Amino acids: CAITPDPGQETQYF.

This clone has a handful of counts. The V gene is TRBV7-2, the J gene TRBJ2-7; no firm D call. The CDR3 is made up of 14 amino acids. Trimming removed 3 bases from V and 2 bases from J, with 11 bases in between. Germline V gene data show CDR1 as SGHTA and CDR2 as FQGNSA. In nucleotides, the CDR3 is TGTGCCAGCAGCTTCACAGAACACGCCTACGAGCAGTACTTC. Amino acids: CASSFTEHAYEQYF.

This sequence joins TRBV6-5 and TRBJ1-1; no clear D gene. Trimming shortened V by 5 bases and J by 4 bases, and 8 bases separated the two germline ends. The CDR3 has 12 amino acids. Germline V gene lookup returns CDR1 MNHEY and CDR2 SVGAGI. The CDR3 is CASSLVGTEAFF. In nucleotides, the CDR3 is TGTGCCAGCAGTCTCGTCGGCACTGAAGCTTTCTTT.

In its sample, this clone was seen once. This chain connects TRBV7-7 to TRBJ2-7, with a possible D match to TRBD2 (7 bases). V lost 1 base to trimming and J lost 4 bases, with 23 bases between them. The germline V gene encodes CDR1 SSHAT and CDR2 FNYEAQ (reference sequence). The CDR3 has 18 residues. The CDR3 sequence: CASSLVPIKGGPPYEQYF. The CDR3 DNA reads as TGTGCCAGCAGCTTAGTCCCAATTAAGGGGGGGCCTCCATACGAGCAGTACTTC.

This clone has a handful of counts. This chain links TRBV19 with TRBJ2-7; D is unclear. CDR1 and CDR2 from the germline V gene are LNHDA and SQIVND (reference sequence). The CDR3 is 15 residues long. Trimming took off 2 bases at V and 1 base at J, with 12 bases between the two ends. The CDR3 sequence: CASSITSRFSYEQYF. CDR3 in DNA: TGTGCCAGTAGTATAACGTCTAGGTTTTCCTACGAGCAGTACTTC.

CDR3 sequence reads: CASSNTPGLRQPNYGYTF. The CDR3 bases are TGTGCCAGCAGCAATACCCCCGGATTGAGACAGCCGAACTATGGCTACACCTTC. V gene TRBV21-1 combines with J gene TRBJ1-2; the table's TRBD1 call for D was not verified on the DNA. TRBV21-1 is tagged as a pseudogene. The CDR3 is made up of 18 amino acids.

This clone was seen just once. The chain uses TRBV4-1 and TRBJ2-2; tentatively, D is TRBD1 (6 bases). V was cut by 0 bases and J by 8 bases, with 19 bases left in between. The germline gives CDR1 MGHRA, CDR2 YSYEKL. CDR3 length: 17 amino acids. The CDR3 loop reads CASSQEVDSSGAGELFF. The CDR3 bases are TGCGCCAGCAGCCAAGAGGTGGACAGTTCGGGCGCAGGGGAGCTGTTTTTT.

The chain recombines TRBV6-1 with TRBJ2-7; a weak D match, TRBD2 (6 bases). V was trimmed by 7 bases and J by 0 bases, leaving 10 bases between them. Germline assignment: CDR1 MNHNS and CDR2 SASEGT. The CDR3 contains 13 residues. In nucleotides, the CDR3 is TGTGCCAGCACCCGGGGGTCCTCCTACGAGCAGTACTTC. Its protein is CASTRGSSYEQYF.

This chain uses TRBV7-9 with TRBJ1-1, with 8 nucleotides matching TRBD1. This CDR3 has 14 amino acids. The J segment lost 4 bases and the V segment lost 4 bases, leaving 5 bases of the junction unmatched. Germline V CDR1 and CDR2: SEHNR, FQNEAQ (reference sequence). CDR3: CASSSTGDCTEAFF. In DNA, the CDR3 is TGTGCCAGCAGCTCGACAGGGGATTGCACTGAAGCTTTCTTT.